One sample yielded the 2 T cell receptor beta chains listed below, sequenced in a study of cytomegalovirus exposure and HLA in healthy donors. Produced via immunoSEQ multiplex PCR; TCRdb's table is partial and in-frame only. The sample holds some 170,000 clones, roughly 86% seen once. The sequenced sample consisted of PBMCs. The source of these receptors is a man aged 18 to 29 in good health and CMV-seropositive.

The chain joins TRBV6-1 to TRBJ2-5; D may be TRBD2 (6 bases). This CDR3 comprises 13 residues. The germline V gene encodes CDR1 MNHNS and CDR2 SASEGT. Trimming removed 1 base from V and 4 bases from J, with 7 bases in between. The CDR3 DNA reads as TGTGCCAGCAGTGAAGTGGGGGGAGAGACCCAGTACTTC. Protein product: CASSEVGGETQYF.

CDR3 nucleotides: TGTGCCAGCAGGGAGGGGGGTAGTGGATGGGGAGGGAACGGTGAAGCTTTCTTT. Translated: CASREGGSGWGGNGEAFF. The V gene is TRBV6-4, the J gene TRBJ1-1, with D perhaps matching TRBD1 (6 bases). Trimming cost V 6 bases and J 7 bases, with 30 bases left between them. The CDR3 has 18 residues. Germline loops: CDR1 MRHNA, CDR2 SNTAGT.